The 17 T cell receptor beta chains presented below share a single source sample, sequenced in a study of cytomegalovirus exposure and HLA in healthy donors. The PCR employed 60 Vbeta primers together with 13 Jbeta primers. TCRdb's table, derived via immunoSEQ multiplex PCR, lists solely in-frame clones and lacks some. The table has about 180,000 clones, around 82% seen once. Input material: PBMCs. The receptors originated from a woman aged 25 to 39 in good health and CMV-seropositive.

This clone was counted a few times. This chain links TRBV12-5 with TRBJ2-2; 12 nucleotides agree with TRBD2. Germline V gene lookup returns CDR1 LGHNT and CDR2 FRNRAP. V trimming: 7 bases; J trimming: 6 bases; junction bases outside the gene matches: 6. The CDR3 consists of 15 residues. CDR3 nucleotides: TGTGCTAGTGCTAGCGGGGGGGCCACGGCCGGGGAGCTGTTTTTT. This sequence encodes CASASGGATAGELFF.

The chain couples TRBV6-5 to TRBJ2-1, with D maybe TRBD1 (5 bases). V dropped 1 base and J dropped 7 bases, with 8 bases sitting between them. Germline CDR1 MNHEY, CDR2 SVGAGI. The CDR3 is made up of 13 amino acids. DNA of the CDR3: TGTGCCAGCAGTTACTTGACAGCTAATGAGCAGTTCTTC. It yields the protein CASSYLTANEQFF.

The chain has TRBV27 and TRBJ2-3, with D tentatively TRBD2 (5 bases). Germline CDR1 and CDR2: MNHEY and SMNVEV (reference sequence). Trimming removed 7 bases at V and 4 bases at J, with 12 bases between. The CDR3 is 13 amino acids. CDR3 in amino acids: CASTGGNSDTQYF. The CDR3 bases are TGTGCCAGCACAGGAGGTAATTCAGATACGCAGTATTTT.

In its sample, this clone was seen a few times. The rearrangement joins TRBV27 to TRBJ1-6; 7 nucleotides line up with TRBD1. Germline CDR1 is MNHEY and CDR2 is SMNVEV (reference sequence). V was pared by 7 bases and J by 10 bases, with 7 bases of the junction left unmatched. The CDR3 totals 13 residues. The CDR3 bases are TGTGCCAGCAATAAGGGGGCGGGATCACCCCTCCACTTT. This encodes CASNKGAGSPLHF.

J is TRBJ2-7 and V is TRBV6-5; 7 bases are a match to TRBD2. CDR1 is MNHEY, CDR2 SVGAGI, per germline. The V segment lost 0 bases and the J segment 2 bases; nucleotides outside the gene matches: 4. The CDR3 has 15 residues. Here the CDR3 DNA reads TGTGCCAGCAGTTACTCTAGCGGGCTCGCCTACGAGCAGTACTTC. Translated, it gives CASSYSSGLAYEQYF.

A remark on this clone: One junction end does not reproduce the germline sequence, and a read error may be involved. Other DNA sequences of this sample code for an identical CDR3. The rearrangement joins TRBV7-9 to TRBJ1-6; unclear D gene. The CDR3 covers 15 residues. Germline V CDR1 and CDR2: SEHNR, FQNEAQ (reference sequence). Written as DNA, the CDR3 is TGTGCCAGCAGCCCGAGTGAAATTTATAATTCGCCCCTCCACTTT. This gives the protein CASSPSEIYNSPLHF.

The count of this clone is one. The J gene is TRBJ1-6, the V gene TRBV13; D gene unclear. V shed 6 bases and J shed 9 bases, with 9 bases lying between them. In germline, CDR1 is PRHDT, CDR2 FYEKMQ (reference sequence). The CDR3 loop spans 12 amino acids. The CDR3 bases are TGTGCCAGCAGTAGTGGAGCTTCACCCCTCCACTTT. Its protein product is CASSSGASPLHF.

The gene calls are TRBV4-1 and TRBJ1-2, with TRBD1 matching 7 bases. V dropped 2 bases and J dropped 8; count of bases not matched to a gene: 17. The CDR3 is made up of 17 amino acids. CDR1 and CDR2 (germline): MGHRA, YSYEKL. The CDR3: CASSQPGQAPKGWGYTF. CDR3 DNA sequence: TGCGCCAGCAGCCAACCCGGACAGGCCCCAAAAGGGTGGGGCTACACCTTC.

J is TRBJ1-2 and V is TRBV6-6; 8 positions match TRBD1. The CDR3 runs 14 residues. V trimming: 4 bases; J trimming: 7 bases; junction bases outside the gene matches: 8. The germline gives CDR1 MNHNY, CDR2 SVGAGI (reference sequence). CDR3 in amino acids: CASSLLTGEGGYTF. The CDR3 bases are TGTGCCAGCAGTTTACTGACAGGGGAGGGTGGCTACACCTTC.

The CDR3 here is CASSLDGNTDTQYF. For the CDR3, the DNA is TGCGCCAGCAGCTTGGACGGGAACACAGATACGCAGTATTTT. The J gene is TRBJ2-3, the V gene TRBV5-1, with TRBD2 as a possible D gene (5 bases). The germline V and J ends were trimmed by 0 bases and 2 bases, with 7 bases remaining between them. The germline V gene has CDR1 SGHRS and CDR2 YFSETQ. CDR3 length: 14 amino acids.

This chain joins TRBV4-2 and TRBJ2-7; weak D call: TRBD1 (6 bases). Per the germline V gene, CDR1 is LGHNA and CDR2 is YNFKEQ. The ends were cut back, 0 bases at V and 3 bases at J, with 9 bases in the middle. CDR3 size: 14 residues. The DNA for the CDR3 is TGTGCCAGCAGCCAAGAGAACAGGGACTACGAGCAGTACTTC. Residues: CASSQENRDYEQYF.

Comments on this clone: One end of the junction varies from germline; a read error may be responsible. The rearrangement links TRBV5-4 to TRBJ2-6, with TRBD1 as a possible D gene (5 bases). Germline V gene sequence: CDR1 SGHNT, CDR2 YYREEE (reference sequence). The CDR3 covers 15 residues. The CDR3 loop reads CASSFDRSGANGLTF. CDR3 in DNA: TGTGCCAGCAGCTTCGACAGATCTGGGGCCAACGGCCTGACTTTC.

The rearrangement joins TRBV27 to TRBJ2-2; D is unclear. The germline V gene encodes CDR1 MNHEY and CDR2 SMNVEV (reference sequence). V lost 4 bases, J lost 1 base, and 4 bases lay in between. The CDR3 sequence is 13 residues long. The CDR3 DNA follows: TGTGCCAGCAGTTCGCGGAACACCGGGGAGCTGTTTTTT. Translation gives CASSSRNTGELFF.

This clone has only a few counts. The rearrangement joins TRBV15 to TRBJ1-2; TRBD1 matches 9 bases. CDR1 is LNHNV and CDR2 is YYDKDF in the germline V gene (reference sequence). This CDR3 spans 16 amino acids. V trimming: 3 bases; J trimming: 4 bases; junction bases outside the gene matches: 9. This CDR3 is CATSRGGTGKSYGYTF. The CDR3 DNA sequence: TGTGCCACCAGCAGGGGGGGGACAGGGAAGAGCTATGGCTACACCTTC. The full variable domain, completed using reference TRBV15 and TRBJ1-2, is DAMVIQNPRYQVTQFGKPVTLSCSQTLNHNVMYWYQQKSSQAPKLLFHYYDKDFNNEADTPDNFQSRRPNTSFCFLDIRSPGLGDTAMYLCATSRGGTGKSYGYTFGSGTRLTVV.

The chain recombines TRBV5-1 with TRBJ2-5; no clear D. This CDR3 has 10 residues. Per the germline V gene, CDR1 is SGHRS and CDR2 is YFSETQ. The ends were cut back, 7 bases at V and 2 bases at J, with 3 bases in the middle. The CDR3 region has the DNA TGCGCCAGCCAGCAAGAGACCCAGTACTTC. Amino acids: CASQQETQYF.

In this sample, this clone turned up a few times. The chain joins TRBV2 to TRBJ2-3; 9 positions agree with TRBD1. This CDR3 comprises 14 residues. J was trimmed by 3 bases and V by 7 bases; bases with no gene match: 5. In germline, CDR1 is SNHLY, CDR2 FYNNEI. The CDR3 sequence is CASTLDRGTDTQYF. Written as DNA, the CDR3 is TGTGCCAGCACCCTAGACAGGGGGACAGATACGCAGTATTTT.

The chain recombines TRBV11-2 with TRBJ2-3, with D possibly matching TRBD2 (6 bases). From germline, CDR1 is SGHAT and CDR2 FQNNGV. The CDR3 is 14 residues long. Trimming removed 7 bases at V and 1 base at J, with 12 bases between. The CDR3 reads CASTPGGGTDTQYF. The CDR3 DNA sequence: TGTGCCAGCACCCCGGGCGGGGGCACAGATACGCAGTATTTT.